The 27 T cell receptor beta chains presented below share a single source sample, sequenced in a study of blood T cells in healthy people across ages. A second PCR, run for about 7 to 11 cycles, used a sample-barcoded 5' primer plus a J-beta primer mix. MiXCR, run by TCRdb on the 5' RACE reads, gives a single entry per CDR3 protein. The sample shows about 830,000 distinct CDR3 sequences, approximately 59% of them seen only once. The specimen was blood. Receptors were obtained from a man aged 30-40 years in good health.

The chain carries TRBV7-2 and TRBJ2-2; weak D call: TRBD2 (6 bases). CDR3 length: 15 amino acids. Trimming removed 1 base at V and 5 bases at J, with 11 bases between. Germline values: CDR1 SGHTA, CDR2 FQGNSA. CDR3 in amino acids: CASSLGGRTTGELFF. DNA for the CDR3: TGTGCCAGCAGCTTAGGGGGGAGGACTACCGGGGAGCTGTTTTTT.

The V call is TRBV7-9, the J call TRBJ1-4; the D is unclear. The CDR3 is 13 residues long. Trimming took off 3 bases at V and 4 bases at J, with 6 bases between the two ends. Per the germline V gene, CDR1 is SEHNR and CDR2 is FQNEAQ (reference sequence). For the CDR3, the DNA is TGTGCCAGCAGCTTCTCGGATAATGAAAAACTGTTTTTT. This translates into CASSFSDNEKLFF.

The chain is built from TRBV27 and TRBJ2-7; D is perhaps TRBD1 (6 bases). V was shortened by 6 bases and J by 5 bases, with 17 bases between the two germline ends. Per the germline V gene, CDR1 is MNHEY and CDR2 is SMNVEV (reference sequence). The CDR3 sequence is 14 residues long. CDR3 bases: TGTGCCAGCAGCCCTGACACAGGGCGGAACGAGCAGTACTTC. Its protein is CASSPDTGRNEQYF.

CDR3 region: CASSLARHDGDIQYF. The CDR3 DNA sequence: TGTGCCAGCAGCTTAGCGCGGCATGACGGGGACATTCAGTACTTC. This sequence joins TRBV7-9 and TRBJ2-4; tentatively, D is TRBD2 (5 bases). With 0 bases removed from V and 8 bases from J, the gap between germline ends came to 14 bases. CDR3 length: 15 amino acids. Germline V CDR1 and CDR2: SEHNR, FQNEAQ (reference sequence).

The chain has TRBV30 and TRBJ2-5; 7 nucleotides align to TRBD1. The length of the CDR3 is 14 residues. CDR1 is GTSNPN, CDR2 SVGIG, per germline (reference sequence). V gave up 1 base and J gave up 1 base; unmatched junction bases: 3. The CDR3 loop is CAWSADRVQETQYF. Written as DNA, the CDR3 is TGTGCCTGGAGTGCCGACAGGGTCCAAGAGACCCAGTACTTC.

This clonotype was observed a few times. V usage is TRBV20-1 and J usage is TRBJ2-4; TRBD2 matches at 10 bases. The J call could be wrong; TRBJ2-7 is a better fit for the DNA end. CDR3 length: 15 amino acids. Looked up from germline, CDR1 is DFQATT and CDR2 is SNEGSKA (reference sequence). The CDR3 here is CSATGLADSSYEQYF. DNA of the CDR3: TGCAGTGCCACCGGACTAGCGGATTCTTCCTACGAGCAGTACTTC.

The chain uses TRBV6-2 or TRBV6-3 and TRBJ1-4, with no clear D. Germline-derived CDR1 and CDR2 are MNHEY and SVGEGT. The V gene lost 6 bases and the J gene lost 0 bases, with 14 bases spanning the gap. There are 16 residues in the CDR3. CDR3 sequence reads: CASRASAAPTNEKLFF. CDR3 DNA: TGTGCCAGCAGAGCTTCGGCAGCCCCAACTAATGAAAAACTGTTTTTT.

The CDR3 reads CAWSDKRGGSSYEQYF. CDR3 coding DNA: TGTGCCTGGAGTGACAAGAGGGGGGGAAGCTCCTACGAGCAGTACTTC. This chain links TRBV30 with TRBJ2-5, with TRBD2 as a possible D gene (7 bases). Near its end, the DNA agrees better with TRBJ2-7, so the J call may be wrong. Germline CDR1 and CDR2: GTSNPN and SVGIG (reference sequence). The CDR3 is made up of 16 amino acids.

This clonotype was detected only a few times. The V and J genes are TRBV25-1 and TRBJ1-2; D remains ambiguous. V lost 1 base, J lost 3 bases, and 9 bases lay in between. The germline V gene has CDR1 MGHDK and CDR2 SYGVNS. The CDR3 runs 14 residues. CDR3 protein: CASSEWTAHYGYTF. The CDR3 bases are TGTGCCAGCAGTGAATGGACGGCCCACTATGGCTACACCTTC.

This chain joins TRBV25-1 and TRBJ2-7; 8 nucleotides agree with TRBD1. The germline gives CDR1 MGHDK, CDR2 SYGVNS. V was clipped by 8 bases and J by 0 bases; unmatched bases: 3. The CDR3 is made up of 13 amino acids. The CDR3 loop is CASLGQDSYEQYF. In DNA, the CDR3 is TGTGCCAGCCTGGGACAGGACTCCTACGAGCAGTACTTC.

V is TRBV5-5 and J is TRBJ2-4; 8 bases line up with TRBD1. The last part of the DNA fits TRBJ2-5 better; the J call may be wrong. The V gene's germline CDR1 is SGHKS and CDR2 YYEKEE (reference sequence). This CDR3 is built from 15 residues. This CDR3 is CASSRAGGVLETQYF. CDR3 nucleotides: TGTGCCAGCAGCCGGGCAGGGGGCGTTTTAGAGACCCAGTACTTC.

The chain carries TRBV7-8 and TRBJ1-3; D remains ambiguous. Trimming removed 1 base at V and 0 bases at J, with 10 bases between. The CDR3 runs 16 residues. CDR1 and CDR2 (germline): SGHVS, FQNEAQ. For the CDR3, the DNA is TGTGCCAGCAGCTTAGTGGAGGCCCGCTCTGGAAACACCATATATTTT. This codes for CASSLVEARSGNTIYF.

The rearrangement links TRBV4-3 to TRBJ2-5, with D unresolved. V lost 3 bases to trimming and J lost 11 bases, with 19 bases between them. Per germline, CDR1 LGHNA and CDR2 YSLEER. The CDR3 loop spans 14 amino acids. Here the CDR3 reads CASSQGPRVNEQYF. The CDR3 bases are TGCGCCAGCAGCCAGGGCCCTAGAGTGAATGAGCAGTACTTC.

This clonotype was detected a few times. The chain is built from TRBV4-2 and TRBJ2-3; D may be TRBD1 or TRBD2 (5 bases each). Germline CDR1 is LGHNA and CDR2 is YNFKEQ. Between the trimmed V and J ends, which lost 0 bases and 1 base, there was a span of 8 bases. This CDR3 has 15 residues. CDR3 region: CASSQEGRGTDTQYF. CDR3 DNA sequence: TGTGCCAGCAGCCAAGAGGGACGGGGCACAGATACGCAGTATTTT.

In this sample, this clonotype turned up once. This chain joins TRBV5-1 and TRBJ2-3; D is unclear. Trimming removed 7 bases at V and 0 bases at J, with 15 bases between. This CDR3 comprises 15 residues. Germline loops: CDR1 SGHRS, CDR2 YFSETQ. CDR3 residues: CASGRGEGSTDTQYF. The CDR3 nucleotides are TGCGCCAGCGGTCGTGGGGAAGGGAGCACAGATACGCAGTATTTT.

This clonotype showed up just once. The chain combines TRBV6-5 with TRBJ2-6; D is ambiguous. The length of the CDR3 is 15 residues. Germline V lookup: CDR1 MNHEY, CDR2 SVGAGI. Trimming shortened V by 2 bases and J by 1 base, and 6 bases separated the two germline ends. The CDR3, as DNA: TGTGCCAGCAGTTACGGGGTTTCTGGGGCCAACGTCCTGACTTTC. This encodes CASSYGVSGANVLTF.

The chain links TRBV7-4 to TRBJ2-5, with unresolved D. The tail of the sequence fits TRBJ2-7 better, so the J call may be wrong. Germline assignment: CDR1 SGHVT and CDR2 SQSDAQ. The CDR3 totals 14 residues. The CDR3 sequence is CATRQGGGTYEQYF. For the CDR3, the DNA is TGTGCCACCCGACAAGGCGGTGGAACCTACGAGCAGTACTTC.

This clonotype has only a few counts. The chain uses TRBV2 and TRBJ1-1; D uncertain. V was shortened by 6 bases and J by 0 bases, with 5 bases between the two germline ends. There are 12 residues in the CDR3. From germline, CDR1 is SNHLY and CDR2 FYNNEI. The DNA for the CDR3 is TGTGCCAGCAGACGGGTGAACACTGAAGCTTTCTTT. Its translation is CASRRVNTEAFF.

This clonotype was found once. V is TRBV20-1 and J is TRBJ1-2, with TRBD1 as a possible D gene (5 bases). V was trimmed by 6 bases and J by 4 bases, leaving 15 bases between them. This CDR3 region has 13 residues. The germline CDR1 and CDR2 sequences are DFQATT and SNEGSKA (reference sequence). In DNA, the CDR3 is TGCAGTGCCCCGAAAGGGGCGACCTATGGCTACACCTTC. Amino acids: CSAPKGATYGYTF.

The V gene is TRBV3-1, the J gene TRBJ2-1; weak D call: TRBD2 (7 bases). Looked up from germline, CDR1 is LGHDT and CDR2 is YNNKEL (reference sequence). The CDR3 loop spans 16 amino acids. Trimming took off 3 bases at V and 7 bases at J, with 19 bases between the two ends. The CDR3 here is CASSHLWGGPGNEQFF. The CDR3 DNA sequence: TGTGCCAGCAGCCACCTTTGGGGGGGCCCAGGGAATGAGCAGTTCTTC.

This clonotype was detected only a few times. The rearrangement joins TRBV4-2 to TRBJ1-2, with 10 bases that match TRBD1. CDR1 and CDR2 (germline): LGHNA, YNFKEQ. This CDR3 spans 17 amino acids. V shed 3 bases, J shed 7 bases, and the junction held 14 bases outside the gene matches. This CDR3 is CASSHLTGQGELSGYTF. The CDR3 bases are TGTGCCAGCAGCCACTTAACTGGACAGGGGGAGTTATCTGGCTACACCTTC.

A single count supports this clonotype. The rearrangement links TRBV11-2 to TRBJ2-1, with D unresolved. The germline V gene has CDR1 SGHAT and CDR2 FQNNGV. V was clipped by 11 bases and J by 0 bases, with 17 bases between them. This CDR3 is 15 amino acids long. This chain's CDR3 is CAWDSGPLSYNEQFF. In nucleotides, the CDR3 is TGTGCCTGGGATTCCGGACCCCTCTCCTACAATGAGCAGTTCTTC.

This clonotype was recorded a few times. The chain carries TRBV7-2 and TRBJ2-4; D gene unclear. Matching the DNA end better, TRBJ2-7 makes the J call doubtful. The germline V gene has CDR1 SGHTA and CDR2 FQGNSA. The CDR3 length is 11 residues. The CDR3 here is CASSFRLEQYF. The CDR3 region has the DNA TGTGCCAGCAGCTTTAGGCTCGAGCAGTACTTC.

To note about this clonotype: A much larger clone lies one base from this, so it may be a read error. CDR3 coding DNA: TGTGCCAGCAGCATCGGGGGGGCCGCGGCAGATACGCAGTATTTT. It yields the protein CASSIGGAAADTQYF. The chain uses TRBV7-3 and TRBJ2-3, with 8 bases fitting TRBD2. Germline CDR1 and CDR2: SGHTA and FQGTGA. The trim removed 5 bases at V and 4 bases at J, leaving 8 bases unmatched. The CDR3 consists of 15 residues.

The rearrangement joins TRBV9 to TRBJ2-4; D is unresolved. CDR1 and CDR2 (germline): SGDLS, YYNGEE. The CDR3 extends over 14 amino acids. V lost 4 bases, J lost 13 bases, and 21 bases lay in between. The CDR3 region is CASSPGQSSYGQYF. The CDR3 bases are TGTGCCAGCAGCCCTGGCCAGAGCTCCTACGGGCAGTACTTC.

The rearrangement links TRBV7-2 to TRBJ2-7, with D possibly being TRBD1 (5 bases). Germline lookup yields CDR1 SGHTA and CDR2 FQGNSA. With 1 base removed from V and 6 bases from J, the gap between germline ends came to 13 bases. This CDR3 contains 14 residues. CDR3 sequence (DNA): TGTGCCAGCAGCTTAGGCGCAGGGCCGGTCGAGCAGTACTTC. Its protein is CASSLGAGPVEQYF.

This clonotype was observed once. The genes are TRBV20-1 and TRBJ2-7, with D possibly being TRBD1 (5 bases). Germline assignment: CDR1 DFQATT and CDR2 SNEGSKA (reference sequence). Trimming removed 8 bases at V and 5 bases at J, with 19 bases between. CDR3 length: 13 residues. This CDR3 reads CSSPNQPGNEQYF. CDR3 nucleotide sequence: TGCAGTTCCCCTAACCAACCAGGGAACGAGCAGTACTTC.